Presented here are 4 T cell receptor beta chains from one specimen sequenced in a study of T-cell memory formation after mild COVID-19. TCRdb reprocessed the 5' RACE reads with MiXCR, giving one entry per CDR3 protein. The repertoire holds around 440,000 distinct CDR3 sequences, with about 20% as singletons. The specimen sequenced was PBMCs or a T cell subset sorted from them (not recorded which). These receptors originate from an adult woman who had mild COVID-19 (a few samples of this study predate the infection). Cell type and time point are not known.

This clonotype has more than one count but fewer than ten. This chain uses TRBV4-1 with TRBJ2-2, with 13 bases that match TRBD2. The CDR3 is 17 amino acids. CDR1 and CDR2 from the germline V gene are MGHRA and YSYEKL. V dropped 4 bases and J dropped 4; count of bases not matched to a gene: 6. CDR3 residues: CASSPTGLAGVTGELFF. The CDR3 DNA reads as TGCGCCAGCAGCCCCACCGGACTAGCGGGAGTCACCGGGGAGCTGTTTTTT.

In this sample, this clonotype turned up a few times. This chain joins TRBV5-1 and TRBJ2-3; 13 nucleotides line up with TRBD2. The CDR3 is made up of 15 amino acids. V dropped 6 bases and J dropped 3; count of bases not matched to a gene: 4. Germline lookup yields CDR1 SGHRS and CDR2 YFSETQ. In DNA, the CDR3 is TGCGCCAGCAATGGACTAGCGGGGGCGACAGATACGCAGTATTTT. It specifies CASNGLAGATDTQYF.

This clonotype turned up a few times. The J gene is TRBJ2-6, the V gene TRBV5-1; the D gene is possibly TRBD1 (6 bases). The length of the CDR3 is 16 residues. CDR1 and CDR2 (germline): SGHRS, YFSETQ. The V end lost 3 bases, the J end lost 5 bases, and 15 bases lay between the germline ends. CDR3 region: CASSSGTLRRANVLTF. DNA for the CDR3: TGCGCCAGCAGCTCTGGGACACTGAGGAGGGCCAACGTCCTGACTTTC.

This clonotype was seen a few times. The chain carries TRBV5-1 and TRBJ1-5; D ambiguous. The germline gives CDR1 SGHRS, CDR2 YFSETQ. The length of the CDR3 is 13 residues. The ends were cut back, 0 bases at V and 11 bases at J, with 12 bases in the middle. CDR3 protein: CASSLGQGLTQHF. In nucleotides, the CDR3 is TGCGCCAGCAGCTTGGGGCAAGGTTTGACCCAGCATTTT.